This T cell receptor beta chain emerged from a study of multiple sclerosis patients with progressive multifocal leukoencephalopathy. Time point of the sample: before natalizumab initiation. T0 blood was collected before the first natalizumab infusion. This was a survey-level run. Assay used: immunoSEQ multiplex PCR; TCRdb lists only in-frame clones, some missing. The data hold around 32,000 clones, with 85% to 95% observed a single time. The germline V and J ends were trimmed by 0 bases and 7 bases, with 18 bases remaining between them. The CDR3 totals 17 residues. Germline V CDR1 and CDR2: SGHAT, FQNNGV. General study results and limits: Most PML patients had lower entropy, suggesting less diverse TRB repertoires. Whether JC virus or general immunocompromise explains the findings remained unclear.

As concerns this clone: Its target is unknown.

Input material: PBMCs. This TCR came from a man aged 25 to 40 with multiple sclerosis. The chain couples TRBV11-2 to TRBJ2-2; the D gene is possibly TRBD1 (5 bases). The CDR3: CASSLEGRTRPRGELFF. The CDR3 nucleotides read TGTGCCAGCAGCTTAGAGGGGCGGACACGGCCCCGCGGGGAGCTGTTTTTT.